These T cell receptor beta chains were read from a single sample in a study of human T cells and chemical hapten exposure. One entry per CDR3 protein results from TCRdb running MiXCR on the reads. The sample lists about 120,000 distinct CDR3 sequences, over 7% occurring once. Input material: whole blood. Receptors originate from a human donor in good health. Some clones in this sample may be carry-over from other donors' samples. Both conserved end residues are part of each CDR3. The D gene is left open where the match is weak. Part of the rows lack a size; the others show once, few, many or a class for expanded clones.

J: TRBJ1-2; V: TRBV21-1; size: few; D: -; CDR3: CASSKRKGDSYGYTF
J: TRBJ2-7; V: TRBV29-1; size: few; D: -; CDR3: CSVESRGDYEQYF
J: TRBJ2-2; V: TRBV9; size: few; D: TRBD2; CDR3: CASSLPGLAPGELFF
J: TRBJ1-4; V: TRBV18; size: few; D: -; CDR3: CASSLNRETAANEKLFF
J: TRBJ1-4; V: TRBV7-6; size: few; D: TRBD1; CDR3: CASSLGDRLNEKLFF
J: TRBJ2-3; V: TRBV12-3/TRBV12-4; size: few; D: TRBD2; CDR3: CASSDKIIAGVTDTQYF
J: TRBJ1-4; V: TRBV30; size: -; D: -; CDR3: CAWSGWASTNEKLFF
J: TRBJ2-7; V: TRBV4-2; size: -; D: -; CDR3: CASSQDGSAYEQYF
J: TRBJ1-1; V: TRBV6-2/TRBV6-3; size: many; D: -; CDR3: CASSSTYVTEAFF
J: TRBJ2-7; V: TRBV5-1; size: many; D: TRBD2; CDR3: CASRIAGGPHEQYF
J: TRBJ2-7; V: TRBV25-1; size: few; D: -; CDR3: CASGRLYEQYF
J: TRBJ2-7; V: TRBV27; size: many; D: -; CDR3: CASRLQPRYYEQYF
J: TRBJ2-3; V: TRBV7-2; size: few; D: -; CDR3: CASSFGLRTQYF
J: TRBJ1-1; V: TRBV7-9; size: few; D: TRBD1; CDR3: CASTAPSGQSEAFF
J: TRBJ2-2; V: TRBV11-3; size: -; D: TRBD2; CDR3: CASSLRTSGRYNGELFF
J: TRBJ1-2; V: TRBV12-3/TRBV12-4; size: many; D: TRBD1; CDR3: CASSLAGDRSFGYTF
J: TRBJ1-5; V: TRBV6-6; size: many; D: TRBD1; CDR3: CASSYWTGEGTAQPQHF
J: TRBJ1-2; V: TRBV27; size: many; D: -; CDR3: CASSSPGEVYGYTF
J: TRBJ1-2; V: TRBV4-3; size: many; D: -; CDR3: CASSQPQGNYTF
J: TRBJ2-1; V: TRBV13; size: -; D: -; CDR3: CASSWVSGQVDNEQFF
J: TRBJ1-5; V: TRBV7-8; size: few; D: -; CDR3: CASSLAQTYTGYRNQPQHF
J: TRBJ2-1; V: TRBV18; size: -; D: -; CDR3: CASSGRTTYNEQFF
J: TRBJ1-2; V: TRBV12-3/TRBV12-4; size: many; D: -; CDR3: CASSFPNPGDYGYTF
J: TRBJ1-2; V: TRBV25-1; size: many; D: -; CDR3: CASSDIVTDYGYTF
J: TRBJ2-2; V: TRBV12-5; size: few; D: -; CDR3: CASGIGPTGELFF
J: TRBJ2-4; V: TRBV28; size: many; D: -; CDR3: CASSLARGNIQYF
J: TRBJ1-6; V: TRBV5-1; size: few; D: TRBD1; CDR3: CASRETGGSPLHF